Given below is one TCR beta chain in context. The antigen is not known. V was clipped by 3 bases and J by 7 bases; unmatched bases: 6. CDR1 and CDR2 from the germline V gene are SGHRS and YFSETQ. This CDR3 has 13 residues. This entry belongs to a study of cytomegalovirus exposure and HLA in healthy donors. Findings of the study overall: Some V segments, TRBV6-2 and TRBV6-3 among them, were indistinguishable and were therefore excluded.

Primers: 60 Vbeta forward and 13 Jbeta reverse. The assay was immunoSEQ multiplex PCR, and TCRdb's table has in-frame clones only and misses some. The sample shows approximately 86,000 clones, about two thirds of them seen only once. The receptor's source is a man in his fifties or sixties in good health and CMV-seronegative. V and J are TRBV5-1 and TRBJ2-7, with TRBD1 matching over 8 bases. Sequencing used PBMCs. CDR3 bases: TGCGCCAGCAGCTCCGGACAGGGTGGAGAGCAGTACTTC. Amino acid sequence: CASSSGQGGEQYF.